Described below is a single T cell receptor (beta chain) sequence and its context. The antigen is undetermined. Since a much larger clone is just one base distant, this may be a read error. The CDR3 loop spans 15 amino acids. The germline V gene encodes CDR1 SGHDT and CDR2 YYEEEE. V trimming: 3 bases; J trimming: 12 bases; junction bases outside the gene matches: 10. These data are taken from a study of Graves' ophthalmopathy and Graves' hyperthyroidism. Study findings and constraints: Detected in blood as well were most expanded thyroid clonotypes with frequency above 0.001. Using 13 signatures, a model distinguished ophthalmopathy from stable hyperthyroidism, reaching about 89% sensitivity and over 65% specificity.

Amplification of TCR beta CDR3 regions used RNA transcripts. Second-round multiplex PCR followed a first-round RT-PCR using HTBI primers. In TCRdb, the multiplex PCR reads were re-called with MiXCR into one record per CDR3 protein. The sample consists of over a million distinct CDR3 sequences, roughly two fifths of them appearing once. The specimen was peripheral blood or thyroid tissue (not recorded which). The chain combines TRBV5-6 with TRBJ1-4; 11 positions agree with TRBD1. This receptor was identified in an adult man with Graves' hyperthyroidism. The CDR3 DNA follows: TGTGCCAGCAGCTGGACAGGGGGCGTTGGAGAAGAACTGTTTTTT. Amino acids: CASSWTGGVGEELFF.